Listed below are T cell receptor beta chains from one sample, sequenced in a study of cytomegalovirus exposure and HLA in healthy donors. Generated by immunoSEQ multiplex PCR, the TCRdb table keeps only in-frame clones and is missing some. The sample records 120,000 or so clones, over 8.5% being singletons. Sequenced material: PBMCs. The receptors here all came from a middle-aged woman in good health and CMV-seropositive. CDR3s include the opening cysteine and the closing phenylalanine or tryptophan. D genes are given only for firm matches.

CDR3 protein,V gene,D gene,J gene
CASNLRQGFMNTEAFF,TRBV5-1,TRBD1,TRBJ1-1
CASSIDWLVGVRGELFF,TRBV19,NA,TRBJ2-2
CASSIDAGLASPLHF,TRBV19,NA,TRBJ1-6
CAISDGTRGKGNEQFF,TRBV10-3,NA,TRBJ2-1
CASTKDGREDGYTF,TRBV6-1,NA,TRBJ1-2
CASSPRQEDYEQYF,TRBV9,NA,TRBJ2-7
CASRRSYEQYF,TRBV2,NA,TRBJ2-7
CASSLVGQLRRPQHF,TRBV7-2,NA,TRBJ1-5
CASRADRGRGYTF,TRBV2,TRBD1,TRBJ1-2
CASSLEGGQPQHF,TRBV7-2,NA,TRBJ1-5
CASSLADNLNTEAFF,TRBV5-1,NA,TRBJ1-1
CASTPAWGDGQPQHF,TRBV7-8,NA,TRBJ1-5
CASSFSGTGELFF,TRBV5-1,NA,TRBJ2-2
CASSRGFEQYF,TRBV7-6,NA,TRBJ2-7
CASSGGSSPASYNSPLHF,TRBV6-1,NA,TRBJ1-6
CASSQARSSGFYEQYF,TRBV4-1,TRBD2,TRBJ2-7
CAIGMRDSSSYEQYF,TRBV10-3,NA,TRBJ2-7
CASSFGTAYSSYEQYF,TRBV7-6,TRBD1,TRBJ2-7
CASSPGHPGQPQHF,TRBV2,NA,TRBJ1-5
CAWSLQGASKFF,TRBV30,TRBD1,TRBJ2-1
CASSEAETGGYEQYF,TRBV2,TRBD1,TRBJ2-7
CASSLEAGTGQPQHF,TRBV5-1,NA,TRBJ1-5
CASMRGENSPLHF,TRBV5-6,NA,TRBJ1-6
CASRDRGHGNSPLHF,TRBV6-1,TRBD1,TRBJ1-6
CASSAVSGGAYNEQFF,TRBV6-4,TRBD2,TRBJ2-1
CASTRTSGGALETQYF,TRBV27,TRBD2,TRBJ2-5
CASSILDREETQYF,TRBV19,TRBD1,TRBJ2-5
CASSFGDRGGYTF,TRBV7-9,TRBD1,TRBJ1-2